This T cell receptor beta chain appears in the sequencing data of a study of blood T cell repertoires in COVID-19. As for the study in general: Acute and convalescent COVID-19 samples came from the United States, Italy and Spain. In each case, the material was cDNA or gDNA derived from T cells, B-cell-depleted T cells, or PBMCs.

All enrollees were about 18 to 100 years old and from fewer than 30 US areas. Some clones are missing from TCRdb's copy, which holds only in-frame ones; the method was immunoSEQ multiplex PCR. The sample holds 140,000 to 150,000 clones, over 65% seen once. Looked up from germline, CDR1 is KGHSH and CDR2 is LQKENI. Trimming shortened V by 0 bases and J by 3 bases, and 15 bases separated the two germline ends. The CDR3 spans 17 residues. The clonotype comes from a woman in her 50s who had recovered from COVID-19. The J gene is TRBJ2-1, the V gene TRBV18; D possibly corresponds to TRBD2 (6 bases). The sample comprised PBMCs or T cells enriched from blood (not recorded which). The CDR3 nucleotides are TGTGCCAGCTCACCACCGGAGGGGATGCCCGACTACAATGAGCAGTTCTTC. Translation: CASSPPEGMPDYNEQFF.